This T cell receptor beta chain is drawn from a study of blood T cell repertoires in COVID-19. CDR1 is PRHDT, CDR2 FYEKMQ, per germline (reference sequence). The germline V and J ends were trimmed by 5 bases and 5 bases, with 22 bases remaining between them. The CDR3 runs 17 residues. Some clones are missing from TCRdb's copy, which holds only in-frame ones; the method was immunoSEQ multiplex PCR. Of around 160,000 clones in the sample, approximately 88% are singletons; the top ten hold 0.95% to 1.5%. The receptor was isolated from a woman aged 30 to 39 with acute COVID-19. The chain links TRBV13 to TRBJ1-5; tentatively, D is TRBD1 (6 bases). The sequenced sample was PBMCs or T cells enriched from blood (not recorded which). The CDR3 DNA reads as TGTGCCAGCAGCAGTAGGGGACGATTTCCAGGGGATCAGCCCCAGCATTTT. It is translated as CASSSRGRFPGDQPQHF.